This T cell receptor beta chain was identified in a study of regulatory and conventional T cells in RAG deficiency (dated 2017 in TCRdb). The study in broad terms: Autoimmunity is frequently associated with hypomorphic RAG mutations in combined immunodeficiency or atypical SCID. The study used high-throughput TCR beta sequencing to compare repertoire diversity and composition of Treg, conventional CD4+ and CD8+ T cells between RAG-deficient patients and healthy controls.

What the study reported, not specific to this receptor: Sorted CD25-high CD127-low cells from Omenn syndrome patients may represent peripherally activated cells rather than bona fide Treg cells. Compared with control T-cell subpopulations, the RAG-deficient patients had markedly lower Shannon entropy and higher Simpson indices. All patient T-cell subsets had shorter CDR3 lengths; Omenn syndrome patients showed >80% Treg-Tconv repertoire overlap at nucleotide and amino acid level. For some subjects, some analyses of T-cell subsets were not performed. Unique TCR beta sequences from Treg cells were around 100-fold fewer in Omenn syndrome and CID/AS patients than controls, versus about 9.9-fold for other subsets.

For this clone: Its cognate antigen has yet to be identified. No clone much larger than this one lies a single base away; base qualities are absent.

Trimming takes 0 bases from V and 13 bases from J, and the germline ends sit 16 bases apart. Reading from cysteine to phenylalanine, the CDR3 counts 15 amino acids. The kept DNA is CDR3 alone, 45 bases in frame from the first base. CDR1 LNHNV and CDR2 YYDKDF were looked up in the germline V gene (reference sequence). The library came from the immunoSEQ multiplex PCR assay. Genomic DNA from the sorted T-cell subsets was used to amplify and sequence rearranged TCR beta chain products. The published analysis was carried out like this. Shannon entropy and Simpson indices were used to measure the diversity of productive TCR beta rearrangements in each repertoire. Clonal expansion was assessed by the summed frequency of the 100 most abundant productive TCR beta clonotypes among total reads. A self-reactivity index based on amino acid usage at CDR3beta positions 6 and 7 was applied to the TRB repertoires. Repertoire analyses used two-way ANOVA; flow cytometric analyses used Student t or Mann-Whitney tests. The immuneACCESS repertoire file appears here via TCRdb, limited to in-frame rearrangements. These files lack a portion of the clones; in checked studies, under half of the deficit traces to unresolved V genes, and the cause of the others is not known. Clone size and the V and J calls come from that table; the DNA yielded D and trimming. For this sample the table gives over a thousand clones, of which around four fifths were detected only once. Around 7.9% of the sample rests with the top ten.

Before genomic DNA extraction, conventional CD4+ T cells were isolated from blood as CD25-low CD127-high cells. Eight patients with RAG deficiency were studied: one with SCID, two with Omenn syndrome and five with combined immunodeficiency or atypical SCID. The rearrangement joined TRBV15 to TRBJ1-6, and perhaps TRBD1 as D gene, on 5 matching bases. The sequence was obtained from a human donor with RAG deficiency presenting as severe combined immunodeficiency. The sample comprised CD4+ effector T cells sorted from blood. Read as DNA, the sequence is TGTGCCACCAGCAGAGAGGGACGTGGGGCTTCCCCCCTCCACTTT. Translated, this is CATSREGRGASPLHF.